This is a list of T cell receptor beta chains from one sample in a study of technical replicates of blood from a handful of donors. Profiling relied on immunoSEQ multiplex PCR, and the TCRdb table lists in-frame clones only, not all of them. The repertoire holds some 56,000 clones, 80% to 95% seen once, with 4.2% in the top ten. Sequencing used PBMCs. These receptors all come from a human donor in good health. Some clones in this sample may be carry-over from other donors' samples. Both conserved end residues are part of each CDR3. D genes are given only for firm matches. Not all rows give a size; the values are once, few, many and, for expanded clones, a class.

TRBJ2-3,TRBV11-1,-,few,TGTGCCAGCAGCTTATTGGAGGGGCCACGCACAGATACGCAGTATTTT,CASSLLEGPRTDTQYF
TRBJ1-5,TRBV5-1,TRBD1,-,TGCGCCAGCAGCTTGACAGGGGGTCAGCCCCAGCATTTT,CASSLTGGQPQHF
TRBJ2-7,TRBV4-2,-,-,TGTGCCAGCAGCCCAGCGGGACAACGCTCCTACGAGCAGTACTTC,CASSPAGQRSYEQYF
TRBJ2-7,TRBV7-2,TRBD2,-,TGTGCCAGCAGCTTCCTAGCGGGACCGACCTACGAGCAGTACTTC,CASSFLAGPTYEQYF
TRBJ2-3,TRBV18,TRBD1,once,TGTGCCAGCTCACCGAAGCCGGGACAGGGAAACACAGATACGCAGTATTTT,CASSPKPGQGNTDTQYF
TRBJ2-7,TRBV27,TRBD2,-,TGTGCCTCCTCCCAGTTAGCGGGGGGTTACGAGCAGTACTTC,CASSQLAGGYEQYF
TRBJ1-1,TRBV7-2,TRBD1,-,TGTGCCAGCAGGGGGACCGGGACAGGGGAGGGTGACACTGAAGCTTTCTTT,CASRGTGTGEGDTEAFF
TRBJ2-1,TRBV29-1,TRBD2,few,TGCAGCGTTTATGTGTCGGGAGGCTACAATGAGCAGTTCTTC,CSVYVSGGYNEQFF
TRBJ2-2,TRBV29-1,-,-,TGCAGCGTTGAAGGGTGGCAGGGTAGCACCGGGGAGCTGTTTTTT,CSVEGWQGSTGELFF
TRBJ1-1,TRBV5-1,-,-,TGCGCCAGCAGATCGGGGGGGGCGAACACTGAAGCTTTCTTT,CASRSGGANTEAFF
TRBJ2-7,TRBV6-5,TRBD1,-,TGTGCCAGCTATACTACAGGGGGCGCGGGCGAGCAGTACTTC,CASYTTGGAGEQYF
TRBJ2-7,TRBV7-2,-,-,TGTGCCAGGGTAGGTAGTTCTCGTGGGCACGAGCAGTACTTC,CARVGSSRGHEQYF
TRBJ2-3,TRBV19,-,few,TGTGCCAGCGGGAGAATGACAGATACGCAGTATTTT,CASGRMTDTQYF
TRBJ1-1,TRBV27,-,-,TGTGCCAGCAGTCGGCTTCTCGGGACACCCCTCAGGACTGAAGCTTTCTTT,CASSRLLGTPLRTEAFF
TRBJ2-7,TRBV6-5,TRBD2,-,TGTGCCACCAGGACTAGAACCTACGAGCAGTACTTC,CATRTRTYEQYF
TRBJ2-2,TRBV1,-,-,TGCACCAGCAGCCTGCATCAGATCGCAGGAGGGCCGGGAACCGGGGAGCTGTTTTTT,CTSSLHQIAGGPGTGELFF
TRBJ2-7,TRBV18,TRBD2,once,TGTGCCAGCGCCAATACCCTAGCGGGGGACAAGTACGAGCAGTACTTC,CASANTLAGDKYEQYF
TRBJ2-2,TRBV7-2,TRBD1,-,TGTGCCAGCAGCCCAAGACAGGGAACCGGGGAGCTGTTTTTT,CASSPRQGTGELFF
TRBJ1-5,TRBV9,-,-,TGTGCCAGCAGCGAAGAGGGTGGCAATCAGCCCCAGCATTTT,CASSEEGGNQPQHF
TRBJ1-1,TRBV7-9,-,-,TGTGCCAGCAGATCCATTACAGGGACGAACACTGAAGCTTTCTTT,CASRSITGTNTEAFF
TRBJ2-5,TRBV7-3,TRBD1,once,TGTGCCAGCAGCTTAGCTCCCGACAGGGTTGAGACCCAGTACTTC,CASSLAPDRVETQYF
TRBJ1-3,TRBV18,-,-,TGTGCCAGCTCACCCTACGCCGTCTCTGGAAACACCATATATTTT,CASSPYAVSGNTIYF
TRBJ2-7,TRBV11-2,TRBD2,-,TGTGCCAGCAGCATGGGACTAGCGGGCTACGAGCAGTACTTC,CASSMGLAGYEQYF
TRBJ2-1,TRBV5-1,TRBD2,-,TGCGCCAGCAGCTTGGCAGCGGGGGATTACAATGAGCAGTTCTTC,CASSLAAGDYNEQFF
TRBJ2-2,TRBV4-3,TRBD2,-,TGCGCCAGCAGCCCCTGGGGAGCGGGGGGGTTTACCGGGGAGCTGTTTTTT,CASSPWGAGGFTGELFF
TRBJ2-7,TRBV6-5,TRBD2,few,TGTGCCAGCAAATTTGGACTAGCGGGGTTCTACGAGCAGTACTTC,CASKFGLAGFYEQYF